This T cell receptor (beta chain) was identified during a study of shared clonotypes between healthy human individuals. As originally analysed: In the immunoSEQ data, sequences were junction-only and lacked quality scores, so filtering differed. Clones were sequenced by immunoSEQ multiplex PCR, and TCRdb holds only the in-frame ones, with some missing. V and J calls and clone size are copied from that table; D and trimming were computed from the DNA. The data contain about 770,000 clones, 72% of them singletons. Germline values: CDR1 SGHDT, CDR2 YYEEEE. The V segment lost 4 bases and the J segment 6 bases; nucleotides outside the gene matches: 10. This CDR3 spans 15 amino acids.

This receptor was taken from a woman in her twenties or thirties in good health. The specimen sequenced was memory CD4+ T cells sorted from blood. The subset here: CD45RA-negative fraction. V and J are TRBV5-6 and TRBJ2-3; 8 bases match TRBD1. The CDR3 loop is CASSRGTGRADTQYF. CDR3 sequence (DNA): TGTGCCAGCAGCCGAGGGACAGGTCGGGCCGATACGCAGTATTTT.